The 12 T cell receptor beta chains below were found in one sample sequenced in a study of beta chain features in type 1 diabetes. Study-wide findings and caveats: Among all four CD4+ subsets, Type 1 diabetes patients had TCRB CDR3s that were moderately but significantly shorter.

Expressed TCRB transcripts got sequenced, as all isolated RNA was reverse transcribed. Sequenced by immunoSEQ multiplex PCR; TCRdb stores in-frame clones only, minus some. The repertoire has 240,000 or so clones, about a fifth of them found once; the top ten carry around 0.029%. These receptors' antigens are unknown. The sequenced material came from naive CD4+ T cells from blood. These receptors all stem from a woman between 40 and 50 years old with type 1 diabetes.

V is TRBV2 and J is TRBJ1-4, with D perhaps matching TRBD1 (6 bases). Germline-derived CDR1 and CDR2 are SNHLY and FYNNEI. The V gene lost 8 bases and the J gene lost 12 bases, with 16 bases spanning the gap. This CDR3 is built from 12 residues. The CDR3 reads CASGLRGSELFF. CDR3 DNA sequence: TGTGCCAGCGGCCTGAGGGGGAGCGAACTGTTTTTT. Using reference TRBV2 and TRBJ1-4 for the parts outside the CDR3, the full variable domain is EPEVTQTPSHQVTQMGQEVILRCVPISNHLYFYWYRQILGQKVEFLVSFYNNEISEKSEIFDDQFSVERPDGSNFTLKIRSTKLEDSAMYFCASGLRGSELFFGSGTQLSVL.

This clone was seen a few times. V usage is TRBV29-1 and J usage is TRBJ1-4, with a tentative D call TRBD1 (6 bases). Germline CDR1 and CDR2: SQVTM and ANQGSEA. V was pared by 6 bases and J by 2 bases, with 10 bases between. The CDR3 spans 13 residues. The CDR3 DNA follows: TGCAGCGTAAGGGGGGGGACTAATGAAAAACTGTTTTTT. Translation: CSVRGGTNEKLFF.

V and J are TRBV7-2 and TRBJ2-5, with TRBD1 identical over 9 bases. CDR1 and CDR2 (germline): SGHTA, FQGNSA. V was clipped by 0 bases and J by 6 bases; unmatched bases: 11. CDR3 length equals 17 residues. CDR3 DNA sequence: TGTGCCAGCAGCTTAGCAAAGCGGGGACAGGGTATACAGACCCAGTACTTC. This codes for CASSLAKRGQGIQTQYF.

V usage is TRBV28 and J usage is TRBJ2-4; 11 nucleotides agree with TRBD1. CDR1 MDHEN and CDR2 SYDVKM come from the germline V gene. The V and J ends lost 3 bases and 6 bases, in that order; junction bases with no gene match: 1. The CDR3 runs to 14 residues. CDR3 in amino acids: CASSLGTGGNIQYF. The CDR3 DNA sequence: TGTGCCAGCAGTTTGGGGACAGGGGGAAACATTCAGTACTTC.

This clone was counted a few times. V and J are TRBV29-1 and TRBJ1-1; tentatively, D is TRBD1 (5 bases). Germline V gives CDR1 SQVTM, CDR2 ANQGSEA. This CDR3 has 15 residues. V was trimmed by 6 bases and J by 2 bases, leaving 19 bases between them. The CDR3, as DNA: TGCAGCGTCCGAAGTGGGTCGACAGTAAACACTGAAGCTTTCTTT. As protein: CSVRSGSTVNTEAFF.

The rearrangement links TRBV4-1 to TRBJ1-2; a weak D match, TRBD1 (6 bases). Germline CDR1 MGHRA, CDR2 YSYEKL. The CDR3 is made up of 17 amino acids. Deletions cut 1 base from V and 6 bases from J, with 21 bases between. This chain's CDR3 is CASSQGGGQGILNGYTF. DNA for the CDR3: TGCGCCAGCAGCCAAGGGGGCGGGCAGGGGATCTTAAATGGCTACACCTTC.

The V gene is TRBV11-2, the J gene TRBJ1-2; 7 nucleotides agree with TRBD1. The V gene's germline CDR1 is SGHAT and CDR2 FQNNGV. The trim removed 5 bases at V and 0 bases at J, leaving 3 bases unmatched. The CDR3 length is 14 residues. The CDR3 sequence is CASSRGTANYGYTF. DNA for the CDR3: TGTGCCAGCAGCCGCGGGACAGCTAACTATGGCTACACCTTC.

This clone occurred a few times. This CDR3 reads CASSPTGGNQPQHF. The CDR3 region has the DNA TGTGCCAGCAGTCCCACAGGGGGCAATCAGCCCCAGCATTTT. The rearrangement joins TRBV6-6 to TRBJ1-5; 7 nucleotides align to TRBD1. The V segment lost 5 bases and the J segment 2 bases; nucleotides outside the gene matches: 3. This CDR3 region has 14 residues. In germline, CDR1 is MNHNY, CDR2 SVGAGI (reference sequence).

This clone was observed a handful of times. This sequence joins TRBV2 and TRBJ1-2; a possible D gene is TRBD1 (5 bases). Trimming removed 10 bases from V and 3 bases from J, with 12 bases in between. CDR3 length equals 12 residues. Germline-derived CDR1 and CDR2 are SNHLY and FYNNEI. The CDR3 DNA reads as TGTGCCATCCAGGGTCAGGACTATGGCTACACCTTC. Its translation is CAIQGQDYGYTF.

V gene TRBV6-6 combines with J gene TRBJ1-5; D is unresolved. Germline V gene lookup returns CDR1 MNHNY and CDR2 SVGAGI (reference sequence). Between the trimmed V and J ends, which lost 6 bases and 5 bases, there was a span of 5 bases. The CDR3 has 11 amino acids. CDR3 amino acids: CASSQDQPQHF. CDR3 nucleotides: TGTGCCAGCAGCCAGGATCAGCCCCAGCATTTT.

This clone was detected a few times. V usage is TRBV29-1 and J usage is TRBJ1-1, with D perhaps matching TRBD1 (6 bases). V was trimmed by 6 bases and J by 4 bases, leaving 12 bases between them. The CDR3 is 12 amino acids. Germline-derived CDR1 and CDR2 are SQVTM and ANQGSEA. The CDR3 bases are TGCAGCGTACGAAGGGGGAGCACTGAAGCTTTCTTT. This translates into CSVRRGSTEAFF.

This clone has only a few counts. The gene calls are TRBV27 and TRBJ1-2, with D perhaps TRBD1 (5 bases). Germline V CDR1 and CDR2: MNHEY, SMNVEV (reference sequence). Trimming stripped 2 bases from V and 7 bases from J, with 11 bases between. The CDR3 is 13 amino acids. The DNA for the CDR3 is TGTGCCAGCAGTTTAAGAACGGGGGTTGGCTACACCTTC. It translates to CASSLRTGVGYTF.